Following are 26 T cell receptor beta chains from one sample sequenced in a study of blood T cell repertoires in COVID-19. Clones were sequenced by immunoSEQ multiplex PCR, and TCRdb holds only the in-frame ones, with some missing. Altogether some 180,000 clones are present, more than 75% being singletons, with the ten largest covering around 7.9%. The material sequenced was peripheral blood. The receptor set was obtained from a woman aged 50 to 60 with active or convalescent COVID-19.

This clone was detected a few times. The chain uses TRBV6-5 and TRBJ1-1, with no clear D. Germline assignment: CDR1 MNHEY and CDR2 SVGAGI. The CDR3 runs 14 residues. Between the trimmed V and J ends, which lost 2 bases and 1 base, there was a span of 8 bases. CDR3 nucleotides: TGTGCCAGCAGTTACACCGGTCGGAACACTGAAGCTTTCTTT. It translates to CASSYTGRNTEAFF.

The rearrangement uses TRBV10-3 and TRBJ1-2, with D possibly being TRBD1 (5 bases). Trimming pared 1 base from V and 3 bases from J, leaving 9 bases between. In germline, CDR1 is ENHRY, CDR2 SYGVKD. The CDR3 runs 14 residues. The CDR3 nucleotides are TGTGCCATCAGTGAGTTCGCGGGGGACTATGGCTACACCTTC. It codes for CAISEFAGDYGYTF.

The J gene is TRBJ1-1, the V gene TRBV29-1, with a possible D match to TRBD1 (5 bases). Trimming removed 7 bases from V and 5 bases from J, with 17 bases in between. Germline CDR1 and CDR2: SQVTM and ANQGSEA. This CDR3 has 13 residues. DNA of the CDR3: TGCAGCGGTGGCGCAGCAGGGTCTACTGAAGCTTTCTTT. Residues: CSGGAAGSTEAFF. The whole variable domain, filled in from reference TRBV29-1 and TRBJ1-1, reads SAVISQKPSRDICQRGTSLTIQCQVDSQVTMMFWYRQQPGQSLTLIATANQGSEATYESGFVIDKFPISRPNLTFSTLTVSNMSPEDSSIYLCSGGAAGSTEAFFGQGTRLTVV.

This chain links TRBV4-2 with TRBJ1-4; 7 nucleotides align to TRBD1. Looked up from germline, CDR1 is LGHNA and CDR2 is YNFKEQ. Unmatched junction bases numbered 8, after V lost 1 base and J lost 3 bases. The CDR3 sequence is 17 residues long. CDR3 residues: CASSQVIGQDANEKLFF. CDR3 coding DNA: TGTGCCAGCAGCCAAGTCATAGGACAGGACGCTAATGAAAAACTGTTTTTT.

This chain connects TRBV30 to TRBJ2-1; TRBD2 matches 10 bases. The germline V gene encodes CDR1 GTSNPN and CDR2 SVGIG (reference sequence). J gave up 13 bases and V 0 bases, and 6 bases lay outside the gene matches. The CDR3 covers 13 residues. DNA for the CDR3: TGTGCCTGGAGTGTAGGGCTAGCGGGGGTCCAGTTCTTC. Protein sequence: CAWSVGLAGVQFF.

Written as DNA, the CDR3 is TGTGCCAGCAGCTTGATCGGGACTAGCGGCTACGAGCAGTACTTC. Amino acids: CASSLIGTSGYEQYF. This chain links TRBV5-8 with TRBJ2-7; 11 bases map to TRBD2. V shed 1 base and J 3 bases; nucleotides not matched to a gene: 3. The germline gives CDR1 SGHTS, CDR2 YDEGEE. The CDR3 runs to 15 residues. Full variable domain (outside the CDR3, taken from reference TRBV5-8 and TRBJ2-7): EAGVTQSPTHLIKTRGQQATLRCSPISGHTSVYWYQQALGLGLQFLLWYDEGEERNRGNFPPRFSGRQFPNYSSELNVNALELEDSALYLCASSLIGTSGYEQYFGPGTRLTVT.

The chain joins TRBV6-5 to TRBJ2-1; D may be TRBD2 (6 bases). The germline V gene has CDR1 MNHEY and CDR2 SVGAGI. The CDR3 extends over 13 amino acids. The ends were cut back, 7 bases at V and 7 bases at J, with 14 bases in the middle. The CDR3 here is CASTLTSGNEQFF. CDR3 coding DNA: TGTGCCAGCACTTTGACAAGCGGGAATGAGCAGTTCTTC.

This clone was recorded a few times. The V gene is TRBV23-1, the J gene TRBJ2-7; weak D call: TRBD1 (5 bases). TRBV23-1 is an ORF for which the function is uncertain. The CDR3 is 17 amino acids. Trimming took off 1 base at V and 0 bases at J, with 16 bases between the two ends. This CDR3 is CASSQWGGPTFSYEQYF. The DNA for the CDR3 is TGCGCCAGCAGTCAATGGGGCGGACCAACATTCTCCTACGAGCAGTACTTC.

The chain carries TRBV28 and TRBJ2-7; 14 bases line up with TRBD2. Germline assignment: CDR1 MDHEN and CDR2 SYDVKM. The J segment lost 5 bases and the V segment lost 3 bases, leaving 9 bases of the junction unmatched. The CDR3 is 17 amino acids. The CDR3 sequence: CASSFPGTSGRRNEQYF. The CDR3 DNA is TGTGCCAGCAGTTTCCCCGGGACTAGCGGGAGAAGGAACGAGCAGTACTTC.

The rearrangement uses TRBV7-9 and TRBJ1-2; 10 bases map to TRBD1. CDR3 length equals 18 residues. Germline trimming cut 5 bases from V and 4 bases from J; bases unmatched to any gene: 16. The germline gives CDR1 SEHNR, CDR2 FQNEAQ (reference sequence). CDR3 bases: TGTGCCAGCAGCCACCCTCAAGGACAGGGGGAGCGACTCTATGGCTACACCTTC. Amino acids: CASSHPQGQGERLYGYTF.

This chain connects TRBV5-1 to TRBJ2-1, with TRBD1 matching over 9 bases. The germline CDR1 and CDR2 sequences are SGHRS and YFSETQ. The CDR3 runs 15 residues. V lost 4 bases and J lost 9; bases outside the gene matches: 11. The CDR3 DNA is TGCGCCAGCAGCCCGGGTTGGGACAGGGTTATTGAGCAGTTCTTC. Residues: CASSPGWDRVIEQFF.

The rearrangement uses TRBV30 and TRBJ1-1; no reliable D call. The CDR3 has 14 residues. The ends were cut back, 0 bases at V and 0 bases at J, with 8 bases in the middle. The V gene's germline CDR1 is GTSNPN and CDR2 SVGIG (reference sequence). CDR3 DNA sequence: TGTGCCTGGAGTGTAATCAGGATGAACACTGAAGCTTTCTTT. Translating it yields CAWSVIRMNTEAFF.

The DNA for the CDR3 is TGTGCCAGCAGCCCGACAGGGTCTCTCGAAGCAGATACGCAGTATTTT. Translated, it gives CASSPTGSLEADTQYF. The chain combines TRBV9 with TRBJ2-3; the match to TRBD1 covers 7 bases. This CDR3 is built from 16 residues. Losses at the gene ends were 4 bases for V and 4 bases for J; bases not matched to a gene: 12. Germline assignment: CDR1 SGDLS and CDR2 YYNGEE.

This sequence joins TRBV4-3 and TRBJ2-1, with 8 bases fitting TRBD1. V dropped 2 bases and J dropped 6; count of bases not matched to a gene: 3. Per germline, CDR1 LGHNA and CDR2 YSLEER. The CDR3 has 14 amino acids. The CDR3 region is CASSQRQGTNEQFF. The CDR3 DNA reads TGCGCCAGCAGCCAACGACAGGGGACCAATGAGCAGTTCTTC.

This clone has ten or more counts. The chain joins TRBV30 to TRBJ2-5, with no clear D. V lost 5 bases and J 4 bases, leaving 14 bases between the germline ends. Per germline, CDR1 GTSNPN and CDR2 SVGIG (reference sequence). This CDR3 region has 13 residues. The CDR3: CAWDLSETETQYF. CDR3 DNA: TGTGCCTGGGATCTGAGCGAGACAGAGACCCAGTACTTC.

V and J are TRBV19 and TRBJ2-2; no clear D gene. CDR3 size: 13 residues. The V gene lost 3 bases and the J gene lost 5 bases, with 7 bases spanning the gap. In germline, CDR1 is LNHDA, CDR2 SQIVND (reference sequence). In DNA, the CDR3 is TGTGCCAGTAGTATCCGGGTTACCGGGGAGCTGTTTTTT. It is translated as CASSIRVTGELFF.

About this clone: Its ends do not fully match the called genes, so a read error is possible. CDR3: CASSISGTSGTDTQYF. In DNA, the CDR3 is TGTGCCAGCAGTATATCCGGGACTAGCGGCACAGATACGCAGTATTTT. The chain recombines TRBV27 with TRBJ2-3; 10 positions agree with TRBD2. The CDR3 is made up of 16 amino acids. Germline CDR1 and CDR2: MNHEY and SMNVEV (reference sequence).

J is TRBJ1-2 and V is TRBV19; D unclear. The CDR3 is made up of 13 amino acids. Germline V CDR1 and CDR2: LNHDA, SQIVND (reference sequence). V was clipped by 5 bases and J by 4 bases, with 11 bases between them. Here the CDR3 DNA reads TGTGCCAGTAGTCGCGCGGCCTCCTATGGCTACACCTTC. It translates to CASSRAASYGYTF.

The chain has TRBV5-1 and TRBJ2-3, with D uncertain. V was shortened by 2 bases and J by 1 base, with 11 bases between the two germline ends. Germline V gene lookup returns CDR1 SGHRS and CDR2 YFSETQ. The CDR3 consists of 15 residues. The DNA of the CDR3 is TGCGCCAGCAGCTTACAACAGAGAGGCACAGATACGCAGTATTTT. As protein: CASSLQQRGTDTQYF.

The rearrangement joins TRBV4-2 to TRBJ2-7; 10 bases agree with TRBD2. The CDR3 has 17 residues. Trimming at V came to 0 bases and at J to 7 bases, leaving 12 bases not matched to a gene. Germline V gives CDR1 LGHNA, CDR2 YNFKEQ. In nucleotides, the CDR3 is TGTGCCAGCAGCCAAGATCTTACTAGCGGGAAGGGGTGGGAGCAGTACTTC. Protein: CASSQDLTSGKGWEQYF.

The chain employs TRBV19 and TRBJ2-5; unclear D gene. V was clipped by 4 bases and J by 0 bases, with 6 bases between them. The CDR3 has 13 amino acids. The germline CDR1 and CDR2 sequences are LNHDA and SQIVND (reference sequence). CDR3 coding DNA: TGTGCCAGTAGTAGCGGCTACCAAGAGACCCAGTACTTC. Translating it yields CASSSGYQETQYF.

The chain uses TRBV5-6 and TRBJ2-7; D remains unclear. The V end was cut by 2 bases, the J end by 1 base, with 4 bases between. Looked up from germline, CDR1 is SGHDT and CDR2 is YYEEEE. This CDR3 has 12 amino acids. CDR3 nucleotides: TGTGCCAGCAGCTTCACTTCCTACGAGCAGTACTTC. Protein product: CASSFTSYEQYF.

The CDR3 loop is CASSPLPGRTDTQYF. CDR3 in DNA: TGCGCCAGCAGCCCCCTGCCAGGGCGCACAGATACGCAGTATTTT. The genes are TRBV5-1 and TRBJ2-3; D may be TRBD1 (5 bases). CDR1 SGHRS and CDR2 YFSETQ come from the germline V gene. CDR3 size: 15 residues. Trimming took 4 bases from V and 1 from J, leaving 13 bases between them.

CDR3 loop: CASSLGGLSSGLTDTQYF. DNA for the CDR3: TGTGCCAGCAGCTTAGGGGGCTTGTCTAGCGGACTCACAGATACGCAGTATTTT. The chain uses TRBV7-9 and TRBJ2-3; 7 bases map to TRBD2. V lost 1 base, J lost 2 bases, and 12 bases stayed unmatched. The CDR3 length is 18 residues. Germline loops: CDR1 SEHNR, CDR2 FQNEAQ (reference sequence).

The chain uses TRBV19 and TRBJ2-1, with D possibly matching TRBD2 (6 bases). V lost 8 bases to trimming and J lost 7 bases, with 12 bases between them. Germline CDR1 is LNHDA and CDR2 is SQIVND (reference sequence). The CDR3 length is 12 residues. The chain's CDR3 is CASASRENEQFF. The CDR3 DNA sequence: TGTGCCAGTGCTAGTCGGGAGAATGAGCAGTTCTTC.

The chain couples TRBV4-1 to TRBJ1-3; 7 bases are shared with TRBD1. Germline assignment: CDR1 MGHRA and CDR2 YSYEKL. The ends lost 0 bases at V and 2 bases at J; junction bases unmatched: 4. This CDR3 is built from 16 residues. CDR3 loop: CASSQDTGAAGNTIYF. The CDR3 nucleotides are TGCGCCAGCAGCCAAGATACAGGGGCGGCTGGAAACACCATATATTTT.